The TCR beta chain under discussion was sequenced for a study of cytomegalovirus exposure and HLA in healthy donors (dated by TCRdb to about 2017). Background for the entire study: An earlier analysis of approximately 640 of the donors reported approximately 270 Gb of sequence data and roughly 100 million unique TCR beta sequences from about 200 million T cells. Donor age, sex, ethnicity and CMV serostatus were collected together with the repertoire data. Rather than drawing on any new phenotypic data, the later analysis identified candidate immune exposures from TCR beta sequences and the way those sequences occurred across donors. A later genetic analysis took genome-wide SNP genotypes for about 55% of the 666 donors and used that subset as a discovery cohort. A separate validation cohort of some 130 different subjects was used in addition to the 666-subject first cohort. Among the roughly 380 genotyped donors, more than 70% belonged to the genetic ancestry cluster associated with self-reported Caucasian donors. Roughly 300 gigabases of sequencing data and some 85 million unique TCR sequences were included in an early release covering about 700 HLA-typed donors. In a later analysis, previously published TCR beta repertoires from 670 or so donors were re-analyzed and high-resolution HLA genotyping was added so that TCR occurrence patterns could be studied. The study profiled the T cell repertoires of 500 to 800 subjects by immunosequencing and related them to cytomegalovirus serostatus. High-throughput TCR immunosequencing, statistical association of individual TCRs with disease status, and machine learning were combined to predict cytomegalovirus infection status. On average, around 240,000 unique TCR beta nucleotide sequences were sequenced per donor among about 400 genotyped donors of the cohort, with around 19% of those sequences being non-productive. The study aimed to test whether cataloging public T cell receptors could reveal signatures of past pathogen exposure. In an earlier analysis of roughly 580 of the donors, high-throughput TCR beta sequencing was used to judge whether each TCR beta V gene segment behaved as functional or pseudogenic. Every repertoire in the discovery cohort had been generated on one and the same sequencing platform. Typing coverage differed by locus: A, B, C, DRB1 and DQB1 were typed in about 620-640 donors, DQA1 in about 550, DPA1 in some 570, and DPB1 in 472. HLA typing included class I and class II loci at four-digit resolution. Because of strong linkage in the cohort, roughly five DR-DQ haplotypes were treated as single units for association and clustering. General findings and caveats noted by the study authors: Most TCR sequences were seen in very few donors, while some public TCRs were found in many individuals. According to a later analysis, parvovirus B19, influenza, CMV and Epstein-Barr virus appeared linked to several top co-occurrence clusters. Linkage disequilibrium might explain the correlated functional status among segregating V segments, but an unknown experimental factor could not be ruled out. A further reported finding was that TCR beta sequences accurately predicted the HLA-A and HLA-B alleles for most subjects in the first cohort. The only immune exposure information available for the cohort was CMV serostatus. Because counts were too low, around 18 rarely observed V segments, including chromosome 9 orphons, were left out of the earlier analysis of several hundred of the donors. Some IMGT-functional V segments, including TRBV6-2 and TRBV6-3, could not be told apart with the 87-base-pair reads, so those segments were excluded. When HLA alleles, especially DR and DQ, strongly co-occurred, attributing TCR associations to individual alleles was difficult. The study listed 164 TCR beta chains as associated with cytomegalovirus. A later genetic analysis reported fewer N-insertions in productive TCRs among donors in an Asian-associated ancestry cluster than the approximately 670-donor mean. Cytomegalovirus status was reported to be diagnosed by the classifier with high specificity and sensitivity in both the original and validation cohorts. Only TCR beta chains were sequenced in this cohort, and the absence of alpha or paired-chain data limited detectable features. In an earlier analysis of some 500 of the donors, most TCR beta V segments were observed in productive rearrangements about 87% or about 30% of the time, broadly matching IMGT annotations. In a later analysis, 16,951 TCR beta sequences were associated with specific HLA alleles at a false discovery rate of 0.05. An association between a missense DCLRE1C variant and V-gene and J-gene trimming of TCR beta chains was found in a later genetic analysis and replicated in an independent cohort. The authors suggested that the approach could potentially be generalized to other disease states and immunological phenotypes. A later analysis found that HLA-associated TCR beta chains were more clonally expanded and had lower generation probabilities than equally common non-associated chains. A few of the identified cytomegalovirus-associated TCR beta chains were confirmed in vitro to be specific for cytomegalovirus antigens. According to a later analysis, TCR association rates differed among HLA loci, with DRB1 alleles showing the most associated TCRs and HLA-C alleles showing the fewest. Presence/absence analyses assumed roughly uniform sequencing depth across donors, an assumption that may not hold. The sequencing pipeline was judged likely to have produced a cluster of highly shared sequence variants as a technical artifact. According to a later analysis, most CMV-associated TCR beta chains appeared to be HLA-restricted, and the HLA associations seemed to be driven largely by CMV exposure. Because HLA typing was missing for some donors at each locus, association tests included only the typed subset.

The cohort comprised hundreds of healthy bone marrow donors. At the time of sampling, every cohort member was nominally healthy, though immune exposures that went unrecorded were likely present. The donor tested CMV seropositive and was one of the 289 seropositive cohort members. Each donor provided a peripheral blood sample, and peripheral blood mononuclear cells were used for TCR beta sequencing. Genomic DNA was extracted from the blood cell samples with the Qiagen DNeasy Blood Extraction Kit. V loses 8 bases of germline sequence and J loses 0 bases, and the interval between the two ends is 11 bases. Its CDR3 holds 14 amino acids, cysteine through phenylalanine. Left in the record is the CDR3 DNA by itself, 42 bases read in frame from the first base. Looking up the germline V gene yields CDR1 MNHNS and CDR2 SASEGT. Library preparation used the immunoSEQ multiplex PCR assay. For the multiplex PCR, a mixture combining 60 forward primers for TCR Vbeta segments and 13 reverse primers for TCR Jbeta segments was used. Amplification of the CDR3 region of rearranged TCR beta genes was performed with a multiplex PCR assay on genomic DNA. The amplified TCR beta libraries were sequenced on the Illumina HiSeq System as 87-base-pair reads. The authors' pipeline ran thus. A later analysis counted about 80 million unique TCR beta chains across the 550 to 750 repertoires, and some 12 million of these chains were shared by at least two donors. To remove PCR and sequencing errors, raw reads were error-corrected and collapsed into unique sequences using a nearest-neighbor algorithm that merged closely related sequences. CDR3 sequences were aligned to IMGT reference sequences to assign V, D and J gene segments. For a sequence to be retained, at least a six-nucleotide match to both a V gene segment and a J gene segment was required. A rearrangement counted as productive if the CDR3 had no stop codons and remained in frame with V and J, and every other rearrangement counted as non-productive. Following IMGT convention, CDR3 was defined as the stretch from the second conserved V-encoded cysteine up to the conserved J-encoded phenylalanine. The earlier analysis of 500 to 650 of the donors excluded any sequence lacking an unambiguous match to a single V gene segment. An earlier analysis of some 610 of the donors called V segments functional above 56.7% productive rearrangements and segregating when the between-donor standard deviation exceeded 5%. A statistical classification framework was built for diagnosing cytomegalovirus status from the catalog of TCR beta chain sequences. In a later analysis, V and J genes were assigned by comparing TCR nucleotide sequences against IMGT/GENE-DB human TR gene sequences. In a later analysis, CDR3 sequences and most-parsimonious VDJ recombination scenarios were assigned using the TCRdist pipeline. A later analysis defined each TCR beta chain by its CDR3 amino acid sequence plus V-gene family, and excluded reads lacking a unique V-gene family. A later analysis removed 592 highly shared, low-generation-probability nucleotide sequences to deal with suspected cross-contamination and a sequencing artifact. In a later analysis, a clonal expansion index was calculated for each public chain from normalized within-repertoire ranks of inferred template counts. In a later analysis, generation probabilities were computed with a VDJ recombination model fitted to out-of-frame rearrangements, and the resulting probabilities were checked against IGoR. In a later analysis, hypergeometric tests were used to score TCR-TCR, TCR-HLA and TCR-CMV co-occurrence, with a repertoire-size bias correction applied to TCR pairs. In a later analysis, false discovery rates were estimated by permuting HLA or CMV assignments 20 times. In a later analysis, co-occurring TCRs were grouped using DBSCAN, and TCRdist sequence similarity was added for clustering within HLA-allele-positive subsets. Repertoires with fewer than 30,000 or more than 120,000 public chains, plus five repertoires with anomalous nucleotide sharing, were excluded from co-occurrence clustering. TCRdb retrieved this table from immuneACCESS and kept in-frame rearrangements only. Not all clones are present; in checked studies, unresolved V genes account for under half, and no reason is known for the remainder. D and trimming come from the DNA, and the V and J calls and clone size come from that table. This sample is represented by some 200,000 clones; more than 75% of them were singletons. Of the sample, 6.5% is held by the ten largest clones.

As for this clone: Its antigen remains undetermined. No qualities accompany the bases; no much larger clone lies one base away.

The source is a woman aged 45-65 years in good health and CMV-seropositive. Recombination linked TRBV6-1 to TRBJ1-5; TRBD1 is possibly the D segment (5 matching bases). The sequencing sample was made of PBMCs. CDR3 loop: CASQTVYSNQPQHF. The DNA sequence reads TGTGCCAGCCAGACAGTTTATAGCAATCAGCCCCAGCATTTT.